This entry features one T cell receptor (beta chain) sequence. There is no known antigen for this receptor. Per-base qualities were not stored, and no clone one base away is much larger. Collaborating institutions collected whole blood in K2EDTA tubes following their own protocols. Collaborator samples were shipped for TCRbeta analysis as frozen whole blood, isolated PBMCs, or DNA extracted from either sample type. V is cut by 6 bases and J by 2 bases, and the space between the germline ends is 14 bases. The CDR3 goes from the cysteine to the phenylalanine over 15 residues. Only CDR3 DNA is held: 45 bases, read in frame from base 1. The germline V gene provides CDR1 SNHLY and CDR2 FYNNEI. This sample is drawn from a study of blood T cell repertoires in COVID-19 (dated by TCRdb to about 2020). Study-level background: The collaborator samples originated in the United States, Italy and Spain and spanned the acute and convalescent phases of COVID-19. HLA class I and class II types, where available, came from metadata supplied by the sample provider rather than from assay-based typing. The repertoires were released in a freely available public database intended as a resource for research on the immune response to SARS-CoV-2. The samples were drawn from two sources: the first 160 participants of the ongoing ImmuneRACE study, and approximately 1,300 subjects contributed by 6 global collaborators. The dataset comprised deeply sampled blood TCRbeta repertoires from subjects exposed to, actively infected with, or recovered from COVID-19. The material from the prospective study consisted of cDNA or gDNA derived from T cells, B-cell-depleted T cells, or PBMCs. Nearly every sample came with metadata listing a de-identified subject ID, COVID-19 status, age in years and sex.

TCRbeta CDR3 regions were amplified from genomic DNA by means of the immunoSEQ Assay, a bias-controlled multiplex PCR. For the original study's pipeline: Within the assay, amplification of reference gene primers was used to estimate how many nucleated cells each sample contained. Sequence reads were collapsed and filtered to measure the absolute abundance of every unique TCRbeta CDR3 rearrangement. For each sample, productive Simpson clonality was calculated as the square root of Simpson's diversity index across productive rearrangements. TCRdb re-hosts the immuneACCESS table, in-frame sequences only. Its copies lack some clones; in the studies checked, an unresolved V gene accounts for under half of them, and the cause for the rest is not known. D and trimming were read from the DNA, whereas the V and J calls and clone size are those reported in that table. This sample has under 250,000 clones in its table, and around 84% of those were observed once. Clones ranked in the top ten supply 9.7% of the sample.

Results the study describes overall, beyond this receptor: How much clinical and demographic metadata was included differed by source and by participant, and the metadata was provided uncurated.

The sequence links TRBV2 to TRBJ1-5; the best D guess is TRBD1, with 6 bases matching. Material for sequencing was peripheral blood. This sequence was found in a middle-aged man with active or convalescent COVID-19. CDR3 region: CASRKTGGGNQPQHF. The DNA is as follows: TGTGCCAGCAGAAAGACAGGCGGTGGCAATCAGCCCCAGCATTTT.